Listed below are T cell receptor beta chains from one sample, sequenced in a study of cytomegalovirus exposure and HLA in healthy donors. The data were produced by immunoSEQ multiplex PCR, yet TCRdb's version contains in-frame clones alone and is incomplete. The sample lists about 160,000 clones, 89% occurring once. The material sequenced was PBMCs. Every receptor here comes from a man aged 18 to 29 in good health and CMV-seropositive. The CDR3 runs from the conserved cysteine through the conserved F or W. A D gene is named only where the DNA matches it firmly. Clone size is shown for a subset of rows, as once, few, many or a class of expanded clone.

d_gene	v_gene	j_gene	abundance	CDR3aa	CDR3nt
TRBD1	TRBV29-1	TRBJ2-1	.	CSVWTGGHEQFF	TGCAGCGTTTGGACAGGGGGGCATGAGCAGTTCTTC
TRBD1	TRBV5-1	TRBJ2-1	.	CASSAGTGSSYNEQFF	TGCGCCAGCAGCGCCGGGACAGGGAGCTCCTACAATGAGCAGTTCTTC
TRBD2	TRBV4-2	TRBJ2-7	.	CASRPSGNYEQYF	TGTGCCAGCAGACCTAGCGGGAACTACGAGCAGTACTTC
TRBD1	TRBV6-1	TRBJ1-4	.	CASSEHGTVNEKLFF	TGTGCCAGCAGTGAACACGGGACAGTCAATGAAAAACTGTTTTTT
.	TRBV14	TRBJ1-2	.	CASSLQGFGGYTF	TGTGCCAGCAGCCTTCAGGGATTTGGAGGCTACACCTTC
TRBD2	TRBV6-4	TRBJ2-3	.	CASSDSGRAADTQYF	TGTGCCAGCAGTGACAGCGGGAGGGCGGCAGATACGCAGTATTTT
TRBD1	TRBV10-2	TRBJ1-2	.	CASSVPGQGQYGYTF	TGCGCCAGCAGTGTACCGGGACAGGGTCAGTATGGCTACACCTTC
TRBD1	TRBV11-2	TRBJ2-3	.	CASSWPAGGAQYF	TGTGCCAGCAGCTGGCCCGCAGGGGGCGCCCAGTATTTT
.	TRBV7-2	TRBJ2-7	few	CASSLAAGSYEQYF	TGTGCCAGCAGCTTAGCTGCAGGGTCCTACGAGCAGTACTTC
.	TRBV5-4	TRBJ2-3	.	CASSSSGGTDTQYF	TGTGCCAGCAGCTCTTCAGGGGGCACAGATACGCAGTATTTT
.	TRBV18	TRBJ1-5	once	CASSPGQGRQPQHF	TGTGCCAGCTCACCTGGGCAGGGGAGACAGCCCCAGCATTTT
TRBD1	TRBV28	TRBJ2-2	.	CASSSGQAIHGELFF	TGTGCCAGCAGTTCTGGACAGGCCATCCACGGGGAGCTGTTTTTT
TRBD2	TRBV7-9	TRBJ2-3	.	CASSPFAASGSSDTQYF	TGTGCCAGCAGCCCCTTTGCGGCTAGCGGGAGTTCAGATACGCAGTATTTT
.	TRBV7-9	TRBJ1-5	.	CASSPPGTSQPQHF	TGTGCCAGCAGCCCCCCCGGTACTAGTCAGCCCCAGCATTTT
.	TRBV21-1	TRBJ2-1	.	CASSKVMASGDYNEQFF	TGTGCCAGCAGCAAAGTCATGGCTAGCGGGGACTACAATGAGCAGTTCTTC
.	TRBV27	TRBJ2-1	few	CASSGGPSYNEQFF	TGTGCCAGCAGCGGTGGTCCCTCATACAATGAGCAGTTCTTC
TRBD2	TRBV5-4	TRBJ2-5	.	CASSLEAASGRETQYF	TGTGCCAGCAGCTTGGAGGCGGCTAGCGGGAGGGAGACCCAGTACTTC
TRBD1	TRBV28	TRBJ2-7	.	CASSWDRGLRSYEQYF	TGTGCCAGCAGCTGGGACAGGGGGCTTCGATCCTACGAGCAGTACTTC
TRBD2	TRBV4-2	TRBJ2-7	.	CASSQVGTSGVYEQYF	TGTGCCAGCAGCCAAGTGGGAACTAGCGGGGTCTACGAGCAGTACTTC
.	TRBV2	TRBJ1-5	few	CASSDSGDQPQHF	TGTGCCAGCAGTGACTCAGGGGATCAGCCCCAGCATTTT
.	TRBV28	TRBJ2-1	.	CASGGLVLAEYNEQFF	TGTGCCAGCGGGGGTTTAGTACTAGCAGAGTACAATGAGCAGTTCTTC
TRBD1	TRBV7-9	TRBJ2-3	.	CASSFSGGSRTSSTDTQYF	TGTGCCAGCAGCTTCTCAGGGGGCTCCAGGACCTCTAGCACAGATACGCAGTATTTT
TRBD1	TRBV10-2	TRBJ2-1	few	CASTRQGIYNEQFF	TGCGCCAGCACCCGACAGGGTATATACAATGAGCAGTTCTTC
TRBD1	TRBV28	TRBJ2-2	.	CASSLTGQGAIGELFF	TGTGCCAGCAGTCTGACGGGACAGGGGGCGATCGGGGAGCTGTTTTTT
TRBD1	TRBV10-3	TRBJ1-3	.	CAIRWTGTSGNTIYF	TGTGCCATCAGGTGGACAGGGACCTCTGGAAACACCATATATTTT
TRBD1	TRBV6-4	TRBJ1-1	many	CASSDGTGGTEAFF	TGTGCCAGCAGTGACGGGACAGGGGGCACTGAAGCTTTCTTT
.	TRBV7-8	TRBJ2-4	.	CASSPLIVTAKNIQYF	TGTGCCAGCAGCCCCCTAATAGTCACAGCCAAAAACATTCAGTACTTC
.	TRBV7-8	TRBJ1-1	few	CASSLGTGFLNTEAFF	TGTGCCAGCAGCTTAGGTACGGGATTCCTGAACACTGAAGCTTTCTTT
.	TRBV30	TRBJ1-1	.	CAWSPWNTEAFF	TGTGCCTGGAGTCCTTGGAACACTGAAGCTTTCTTT
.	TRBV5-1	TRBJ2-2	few	CASSLAPGNTGELFF	TGCGCCAGCAGCTTGGCGCCAGGGAACACCGGGGAGCTGTTTTTT
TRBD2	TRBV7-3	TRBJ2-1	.	CASSPMTSWEGRVHEQFF	TGTGCCAGCAGCCCAATGACTAGTTGGGAGGGCCGGGTGCATGAGCAGTTCTTC
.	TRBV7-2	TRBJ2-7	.	CASSLRLPSYEQYF	TGTGCCAGCAGCTTGAGACTGCCATCCTACGAGCAGTACTTC
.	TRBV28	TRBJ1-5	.	CASSQAGYSNQPQHF	TGTGCCAGCAGTCAAGCAGGGTATAGCAATCAGCCCCAGCATTTT
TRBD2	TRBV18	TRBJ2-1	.	CASSLTGTSLYNEQFF	TGTGCCAGCTCACTTACCGGGACTAGTCTCTACAATGAGCAGTTCTTC
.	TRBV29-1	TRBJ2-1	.	CSVEDRSLSGSYNEQFF	TGCAGCGTTGAAGATCGTTCACTCTCCGGCTCCTACAATGAGCAGTTCTTC
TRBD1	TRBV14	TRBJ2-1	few	CASSHTQTGGPRDNEQFF	TGTGCCAGCAGCCATACCCAGACAGGGGGTCCTAGAGACAATGAGCAGTTCTTC
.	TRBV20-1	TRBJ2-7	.	CSASRSYEQYF	TGCAGTGCTTCGCGCTCCTACGAGCAGTACTTC
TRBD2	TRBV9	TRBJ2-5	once	CASSLREGGSGETQYF	TGTGCCAGCAGCCTCCGTGAAGGCGGGAGTGGAGAGACCCAGTACTTC
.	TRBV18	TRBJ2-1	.	CASSPPESPYNEQFF	TGTGCCAGCTCACCACCCGAGAGCCCCTACAATGAGCAGTTCTTC
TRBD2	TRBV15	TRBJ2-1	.	CATGLAGAREQFF	TGTGCCACCGGACTAGCGGGAGCCCGCGAGCAGTTCTTC